This T cell receptor (beta chain) appears in the sequencing data of a study of CD8 T cells in Susac syndrome. The RNA input was about 0.5 to 1 ug, and it was reverse transcribed with random hexamers. TCRdb passed the immunoSEQ multiplex PCR reads through MiXCR, listing each CDR3 protein once. This sample has about 200,000 distinct CDR3 sequences, with over 90% found just once. Trimming pared 0 bases from V and 1 base from J, leaving 4 bases between. This CDR3 comprises 13 residues. Germline V gene data show CDR1 as LGHDT and CDR2 as YNNKEL (reference sequence). This clonotype was counted a single time.

The rearrangement joins TRBV3-1 to TRBJ2-7; D unclear. The sample taken for sequencing was CD4+ T cells from PBMCs. The receptor was derived from a human donor with multiple sclerosis. CDR3 nucleotides: TGTGCCAGCAGCCAAGATCTATCCTACGAGCAGTACTTC. It yields the protein CASSQDLSYEQYF.